This T cell receptor beta chain was found in a study of control samples from healthy donors and cancer patients. The assay was immunoSEQ multiplex PCR, and TCRdb's table has in-frame clones only and misses some. The sample contains about 84,000 clones, 65% to 90% of which appear only once. This clone is a singleton in its sample. Unmatched junction bases numbered 4, after V lost 3 bases and J lost 6 bases. The CDR3 covers 13 residues. Germline V gene data show CDR1 as DFQATT and CDR2 as SNEGSKA (reference sequence). Input material: PBMCs. This receptor was obtained from a man in his fifties or sixties with head and neck cancer. This chain uses TRBV20-1 with TRBJ2-5; 10 bases are a match to TRBD2. In DNA, the CDR3 is TGCAGTGCTAGTGCTAGCGGGAGTAAGACCCAGTACTTC. The encoded protein is CSASASGSKTQYF.